This T cell receptor beta chain was sequenced in a study of blood T cell repertoires in COVID-19. Study-wide background: Researchers got acute and convalescent COVID-19 samples from the United States, Italy and Spain. PBMCs, B-cell-depleted T cells, or T cells were the source of the cDNA or gDNA that made up the material.

In the source study's methods: Reference gene primer amplification yielded estimated nucleated cell counts. Sequenced by immunoSEQ multiplex PCR; TCRdb stores in-frame clones only, minus some. V and J calls and clone size are copied from that table; D and trimming were computed from the DNA. The table has tens of thousands of clones, 91% seen once. Germline values: CDR1 SGHTA, CDR2 FQGNSA. This CDR3 is 14 amino acids long. The trim removed 1 base at V and 11 bases at J, leaving 8 bases unmatched. This chain uses TRBV7-2 with TRBJ1-5, with TRBD1 matching over 7 bases. Sequencing used peripheral blood. The receptor comes from a human donor in a cohort sampled during active COVID-19. The CDR3 DNA sequence: TGTGCCAGCAGCTTAGTAGCTGATCAGGGGGCCCAGCATTTT. Its translation: CASSLVADQGAQHF.